This record covers a single T cell receptor beta chain. What it binds is not known. This sample is part of a study of T cell responses to AZD1222 COVID-19 vaccine. Study-level points and caveats: Spike-specific TCR breadth and depth were elevated following two AZD1222 doses. White British donors predominated, females outnumbered males, and clonal diversity was possibly underestimated. Repertoires in all cases were sampled only once the peak T cell response had passed.

The V and J ends lost 0 bases and 1 base, in that order; junction bases with no gene match: 6. The germline CDR1 and CDR2 sequences are SGHKS and YYEKEE (reference sequence). The CDR3 spans 16 residues. TCRdb keeps only in-frame clones here, not all; method: immunoSEQ multiplex PCR. The table includes 77,000 or so clones, approximately 89% detected once. J is TRBJ1-1 and V is TRBV5-5; 7 nucleotides agree with TRBD1. The source was peripheral blood, collected 28 days after the second AZD1222 dose. The receptor comes from an adult who received the AZD1222 COVID-19 vaccine. CDR3 protein: CASSLGPGTANTEAFF. CDR3 DNA: TGTGCCAGCAGCTTGGGACCTGGGACAGCGAACACTGAAGCTTTCTTT.